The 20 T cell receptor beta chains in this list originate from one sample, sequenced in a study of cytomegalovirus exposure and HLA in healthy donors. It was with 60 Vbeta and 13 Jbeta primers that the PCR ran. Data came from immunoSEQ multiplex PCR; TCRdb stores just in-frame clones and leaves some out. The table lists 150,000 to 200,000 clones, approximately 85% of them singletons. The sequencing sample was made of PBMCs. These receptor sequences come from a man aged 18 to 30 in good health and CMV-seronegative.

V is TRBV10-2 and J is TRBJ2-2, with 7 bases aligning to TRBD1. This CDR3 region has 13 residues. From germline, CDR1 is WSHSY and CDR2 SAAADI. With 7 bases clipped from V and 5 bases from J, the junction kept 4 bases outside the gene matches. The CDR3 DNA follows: TGCGCCAGCAAGACAGGGACGACCGGGGAGCTGTTTTTT. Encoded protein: CASKTGTTGELFF.

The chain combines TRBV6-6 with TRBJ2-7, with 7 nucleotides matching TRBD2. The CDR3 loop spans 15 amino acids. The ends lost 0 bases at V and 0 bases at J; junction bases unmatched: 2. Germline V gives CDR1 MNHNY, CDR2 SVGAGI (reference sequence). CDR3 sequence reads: CASSYSAGSSYEQYF. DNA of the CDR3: TGTGCCAGCAGTTACTCAGCGGGGAGCTCCTACGAGCAGTACTTC.

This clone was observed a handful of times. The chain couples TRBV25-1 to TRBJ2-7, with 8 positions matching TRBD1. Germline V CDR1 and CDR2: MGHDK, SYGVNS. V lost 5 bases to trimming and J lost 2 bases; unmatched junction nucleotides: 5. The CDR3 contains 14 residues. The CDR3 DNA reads TGTGCCAGCAGTATGGAACAGGGGGCCTACGAGCAGTACTTC. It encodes CASSMEQGAYEQYF.

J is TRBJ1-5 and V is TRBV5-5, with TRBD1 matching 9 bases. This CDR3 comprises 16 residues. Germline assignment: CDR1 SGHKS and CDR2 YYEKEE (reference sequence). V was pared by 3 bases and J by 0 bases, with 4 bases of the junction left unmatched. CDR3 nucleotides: TGTGCCAGCAGCTCGGGACAGGGCGGTAGCAATCAGCCCCAGCATTTT. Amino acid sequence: CASSSGQGGSNQPQHF. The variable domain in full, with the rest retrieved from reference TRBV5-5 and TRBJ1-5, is DAGVTQSPTHLIKTRGQQVTLRCSPISGHKSVSWYQQVLGQGPQFIFQYYEKEERGRGNFPDRFSARQFPNYSSELNVNALLLGDSALYLCASSSGQGGSNQPQHFGDGTRLSIL.

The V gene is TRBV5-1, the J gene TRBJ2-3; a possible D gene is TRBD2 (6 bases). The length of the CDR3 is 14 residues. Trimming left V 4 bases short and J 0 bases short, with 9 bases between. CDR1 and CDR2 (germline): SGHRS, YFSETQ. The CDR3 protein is CASSLTRSTDTQYF. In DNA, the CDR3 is TGCGCCAGCAGCCTGACTAGAAGCACAGATACGCAGTATTTT.

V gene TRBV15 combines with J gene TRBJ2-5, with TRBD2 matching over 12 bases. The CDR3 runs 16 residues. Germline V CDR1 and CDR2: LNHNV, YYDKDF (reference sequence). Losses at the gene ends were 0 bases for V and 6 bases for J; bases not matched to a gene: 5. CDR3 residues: CATSRELAGGRKTQYF. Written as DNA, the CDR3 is TGTGCCACCAGCAGAGAACTAGCGGGAGGTAGGAAGACCCAGTACTTC.

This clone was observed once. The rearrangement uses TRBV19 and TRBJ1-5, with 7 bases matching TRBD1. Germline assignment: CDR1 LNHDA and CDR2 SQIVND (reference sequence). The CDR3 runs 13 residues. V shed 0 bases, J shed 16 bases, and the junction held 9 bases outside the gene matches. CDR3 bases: TGTGCCAGTAGTATAGACGTGACAGGGTACGAACATTTT. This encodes CASSIDVTGYEHF.

The chain's CDR3 is CASSLGTGGTDTQYF. CDR3 in DNA: TGTGCCAGCAGTTTAGGGACAGGGGGGACAGATACGCAGTATTTT. The rearrangement joins TRBV28 to TRBJ2-3, with TRBD1 matching over 11 bases. Germline trimming cut 2 bases from V and 3 bases from J; bases unmatched to any gene: 1. Germline V gives CDR1 MDHEN, CDR2 SYDVKM. The CDR3 covers 15 residues.

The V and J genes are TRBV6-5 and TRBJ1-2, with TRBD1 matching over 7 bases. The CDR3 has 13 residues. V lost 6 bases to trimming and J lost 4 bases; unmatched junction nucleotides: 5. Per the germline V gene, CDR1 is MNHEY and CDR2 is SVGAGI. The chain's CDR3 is CASSPGTVYGYTF. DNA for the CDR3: TGTGCCAGCAGCCCCGGGACAGTCTATGGCTACACCTTC.

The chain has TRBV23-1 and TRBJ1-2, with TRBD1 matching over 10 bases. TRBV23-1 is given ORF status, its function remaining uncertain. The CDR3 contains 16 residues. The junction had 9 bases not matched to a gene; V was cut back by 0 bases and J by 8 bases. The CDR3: CASSQSARQGAGGYTF. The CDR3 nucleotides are TGCGCCAGCAGTCAATCCGCGAGACAGGGGGCAGGCGGCTACACCTTC.

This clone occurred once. The CDR3 here is CASSEWAVPGYTF. In DNA, the CDR3 is TGTGCCAGCAGTGAGTGGGCAGTGCCAGGCTACACCTTC. The chain employs TRBV2 and TRBJ1-2; D is uncertain. This CDR3 is 13 amino acids long. The V gene lost 3 bases and the J gene lost 8 bases, with 13 bases spanning the gap. Per germline, CDR1 SNHLY and CDR2 FYNNEI.

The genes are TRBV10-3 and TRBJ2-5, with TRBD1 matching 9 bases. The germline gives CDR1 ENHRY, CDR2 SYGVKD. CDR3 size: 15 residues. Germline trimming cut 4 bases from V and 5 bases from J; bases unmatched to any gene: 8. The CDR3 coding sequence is TGTGCCATCAGTGCTGGGACAGGGACGTCGGAGACCCAGTACTTC. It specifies CAISAGTGTSETQYF.

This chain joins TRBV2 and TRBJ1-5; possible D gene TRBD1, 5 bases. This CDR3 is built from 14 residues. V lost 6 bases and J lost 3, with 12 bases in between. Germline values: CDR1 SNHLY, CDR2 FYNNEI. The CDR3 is CASSQGRNNQPQHF. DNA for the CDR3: TGTGCCAGCAGCCAGGGAAGAAACAATCAGCCCCAGCATTTT.

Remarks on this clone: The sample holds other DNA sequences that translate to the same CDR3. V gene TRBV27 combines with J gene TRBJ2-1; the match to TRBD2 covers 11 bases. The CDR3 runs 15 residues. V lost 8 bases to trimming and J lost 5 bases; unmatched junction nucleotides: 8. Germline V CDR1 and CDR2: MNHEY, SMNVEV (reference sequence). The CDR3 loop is CASSLGTSGNNEQFF. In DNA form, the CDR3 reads TGTGCCAGCTCCCTCGGGACTAGCGGAAACAATGAGCAGTTCTTC.

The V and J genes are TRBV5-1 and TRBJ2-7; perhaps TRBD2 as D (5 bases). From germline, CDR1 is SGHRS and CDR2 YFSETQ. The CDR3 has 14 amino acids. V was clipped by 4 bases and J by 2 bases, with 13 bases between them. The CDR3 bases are TGCGCCAGCAGCCCGTCAGCGGAGGCCTACGAGCAGTACTTC. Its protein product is CASSPSAEAYEQYF.

This CDR3 reads CASSIEFGGGQSDTQYF. In nucleotides, the CDR3 is TGTGCCAGTAGTATAGAGTTCGGGGGGGGCCAATCAGATACGCAGTATTTT. The chain carries TRBV19 and TRBJ2-3; the match to TRBD2 covers 8 bases. Germline CDR1 and CDR2: LNHDA and SQIVND (reference sequence). Losses at the gene ends were 0 bases for V and 4 bases for J; bases not matched to a gene: 9. The length of the CDR3 is 17 residues.

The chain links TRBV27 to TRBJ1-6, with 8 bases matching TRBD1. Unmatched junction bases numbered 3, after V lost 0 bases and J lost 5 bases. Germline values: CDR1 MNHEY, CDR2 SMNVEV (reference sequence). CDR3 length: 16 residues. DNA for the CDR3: TGTGCCAGCAGTTTATCAACAGGGGGGGATAATTCACCCCTCCACTTT. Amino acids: CASSLSTGGDNSPLHF.

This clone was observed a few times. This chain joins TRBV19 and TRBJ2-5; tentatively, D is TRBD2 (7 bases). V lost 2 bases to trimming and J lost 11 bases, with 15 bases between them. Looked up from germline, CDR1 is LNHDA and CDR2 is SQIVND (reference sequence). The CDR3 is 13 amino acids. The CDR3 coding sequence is TGTGCCAGTAGTATAAGAGGGGGGGGGTTTCAGTACTTC. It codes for CASSIRGGGFQYF.

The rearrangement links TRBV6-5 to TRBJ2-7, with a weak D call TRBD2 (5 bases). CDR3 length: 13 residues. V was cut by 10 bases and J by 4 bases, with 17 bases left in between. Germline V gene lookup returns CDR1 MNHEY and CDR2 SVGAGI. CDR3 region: CAIRDPLSYEQYF. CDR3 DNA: TGTGCCATCCGGGATCCCCTTTCGTACGAGCAGTACTTC.

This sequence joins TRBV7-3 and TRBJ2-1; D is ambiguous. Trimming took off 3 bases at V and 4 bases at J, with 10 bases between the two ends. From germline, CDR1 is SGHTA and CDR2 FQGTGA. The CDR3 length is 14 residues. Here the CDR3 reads CASSLGDKYNEQFF. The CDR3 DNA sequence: TGTGCCAGCAGCTTGGGTGACAAGTACAATGAGCAGTTCTTC. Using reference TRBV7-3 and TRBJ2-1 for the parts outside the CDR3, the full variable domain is GAGVSQTPSNKVTEKGKYVELRCDPISGHTALYWYRQSLGQGPEFLIYFQGTGAADDSGLPNDRFFAVRPEGSVSTLKIQRTERGDSAVYLCASSLGDKYNEQFFGPGTRLTVL.